This TCR beta chain derives from a study of blood T cell repertoires in COVID-19. This CDR3 is 14 amino acids long. The V segment lost 5 bases and the J segment 4 bases; nucleotides outside the gene matches: 5. CDR1 MNHEY and CDR2 SMNVEV come from the germline V gene (reference sequence). The protocol was immunoSEQ multiplex PCR, while the TCRdb copy is restricted to in-frame clones and leaves out a portion. The data contain 120,000 or so clones, around 87% of them seen just once; the ten biggest clones take up just under 30%. The chain combines TRBV27 with TRBJ2-5; 9 nucleotides match TRBD1. Sequencing was carried out using peripheral blood. The TCR originated in a woman between 70 and 85 years old with acute or convalescent COVID-19. The CDR3 coding sequence is TGTGCCAGCAGTCAAACGACAGGGGGAGAGACCCAGTACTTC. Translation gives CASSQTTGGETQYF.